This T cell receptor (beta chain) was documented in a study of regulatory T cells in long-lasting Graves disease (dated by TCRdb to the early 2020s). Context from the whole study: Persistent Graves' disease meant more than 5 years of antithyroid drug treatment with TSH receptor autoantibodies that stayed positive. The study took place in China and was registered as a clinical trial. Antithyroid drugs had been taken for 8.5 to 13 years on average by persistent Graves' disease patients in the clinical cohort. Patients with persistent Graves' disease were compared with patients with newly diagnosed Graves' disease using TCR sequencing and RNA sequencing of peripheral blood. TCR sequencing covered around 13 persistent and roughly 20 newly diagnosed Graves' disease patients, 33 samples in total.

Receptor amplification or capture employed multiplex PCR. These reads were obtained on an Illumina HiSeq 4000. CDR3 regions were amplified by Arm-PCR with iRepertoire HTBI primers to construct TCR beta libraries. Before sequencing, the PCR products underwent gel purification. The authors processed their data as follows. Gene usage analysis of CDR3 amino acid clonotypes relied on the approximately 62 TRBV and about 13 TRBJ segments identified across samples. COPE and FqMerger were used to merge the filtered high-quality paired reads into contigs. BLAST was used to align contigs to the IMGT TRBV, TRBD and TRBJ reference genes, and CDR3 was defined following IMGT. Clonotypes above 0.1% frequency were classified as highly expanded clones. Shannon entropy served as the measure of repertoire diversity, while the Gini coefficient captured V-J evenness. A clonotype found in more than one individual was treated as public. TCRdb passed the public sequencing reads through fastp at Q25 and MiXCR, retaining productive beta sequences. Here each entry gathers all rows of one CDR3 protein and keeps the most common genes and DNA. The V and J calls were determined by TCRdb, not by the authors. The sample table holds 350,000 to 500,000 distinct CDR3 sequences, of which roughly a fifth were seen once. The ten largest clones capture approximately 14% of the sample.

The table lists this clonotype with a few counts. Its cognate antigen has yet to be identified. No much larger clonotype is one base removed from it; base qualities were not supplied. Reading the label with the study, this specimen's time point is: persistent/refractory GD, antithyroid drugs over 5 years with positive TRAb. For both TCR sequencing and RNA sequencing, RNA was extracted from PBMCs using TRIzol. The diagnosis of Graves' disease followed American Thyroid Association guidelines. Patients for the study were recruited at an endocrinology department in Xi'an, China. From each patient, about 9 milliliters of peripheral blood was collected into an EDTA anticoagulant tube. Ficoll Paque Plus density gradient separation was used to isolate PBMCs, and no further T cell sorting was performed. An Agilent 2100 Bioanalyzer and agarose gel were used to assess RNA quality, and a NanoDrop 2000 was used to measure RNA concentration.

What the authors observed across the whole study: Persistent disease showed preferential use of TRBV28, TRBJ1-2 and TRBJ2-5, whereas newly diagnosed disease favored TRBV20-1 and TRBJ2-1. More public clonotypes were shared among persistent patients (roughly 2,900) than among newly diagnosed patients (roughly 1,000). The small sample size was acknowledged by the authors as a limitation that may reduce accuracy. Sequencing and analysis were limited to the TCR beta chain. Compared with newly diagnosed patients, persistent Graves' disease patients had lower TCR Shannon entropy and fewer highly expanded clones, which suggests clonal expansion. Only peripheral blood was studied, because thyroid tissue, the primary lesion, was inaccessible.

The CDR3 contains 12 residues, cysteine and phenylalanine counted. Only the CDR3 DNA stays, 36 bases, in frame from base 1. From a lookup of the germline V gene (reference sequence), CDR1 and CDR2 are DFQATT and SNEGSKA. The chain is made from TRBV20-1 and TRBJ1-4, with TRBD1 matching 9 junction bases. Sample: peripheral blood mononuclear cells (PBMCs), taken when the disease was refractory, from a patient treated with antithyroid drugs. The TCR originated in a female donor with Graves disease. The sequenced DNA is TGCACTACACAGGGGGCAGGCGAAAAACTGTTTTTT. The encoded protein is CTTQGAGEKLFF.